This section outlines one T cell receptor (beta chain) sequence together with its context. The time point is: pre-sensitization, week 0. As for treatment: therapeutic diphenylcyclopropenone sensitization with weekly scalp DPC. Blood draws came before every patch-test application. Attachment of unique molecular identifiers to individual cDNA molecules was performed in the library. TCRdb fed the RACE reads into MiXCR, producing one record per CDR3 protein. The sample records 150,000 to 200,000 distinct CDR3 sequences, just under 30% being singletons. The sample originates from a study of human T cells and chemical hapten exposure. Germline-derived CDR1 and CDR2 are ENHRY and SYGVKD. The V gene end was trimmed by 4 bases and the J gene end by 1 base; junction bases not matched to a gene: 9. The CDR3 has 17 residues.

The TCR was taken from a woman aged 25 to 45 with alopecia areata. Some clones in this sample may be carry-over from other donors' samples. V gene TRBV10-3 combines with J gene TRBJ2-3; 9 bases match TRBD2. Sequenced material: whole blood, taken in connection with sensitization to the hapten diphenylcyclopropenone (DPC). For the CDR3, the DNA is TGTGCCATCAGTGGTTCCAGGACTAGCGAGGGCACAGATACGCAGTATTTT. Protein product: CAISGSRTSEGTDTQYF.